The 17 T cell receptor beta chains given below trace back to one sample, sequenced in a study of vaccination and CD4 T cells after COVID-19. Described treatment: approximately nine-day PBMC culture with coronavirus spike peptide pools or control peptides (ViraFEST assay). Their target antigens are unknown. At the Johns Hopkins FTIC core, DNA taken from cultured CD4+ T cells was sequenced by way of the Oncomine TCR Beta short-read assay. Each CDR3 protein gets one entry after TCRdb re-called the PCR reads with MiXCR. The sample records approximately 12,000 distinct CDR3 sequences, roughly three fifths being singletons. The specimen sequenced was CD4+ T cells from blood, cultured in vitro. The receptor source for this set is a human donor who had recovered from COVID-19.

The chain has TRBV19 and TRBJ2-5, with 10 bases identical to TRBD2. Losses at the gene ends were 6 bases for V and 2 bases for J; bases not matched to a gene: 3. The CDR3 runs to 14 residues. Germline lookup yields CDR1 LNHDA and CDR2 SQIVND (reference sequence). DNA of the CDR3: TGTGCCAGTAGCGCACTAGCGGGACAAGAGACCCAGTACTTC. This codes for CASSALAGQETQYF.

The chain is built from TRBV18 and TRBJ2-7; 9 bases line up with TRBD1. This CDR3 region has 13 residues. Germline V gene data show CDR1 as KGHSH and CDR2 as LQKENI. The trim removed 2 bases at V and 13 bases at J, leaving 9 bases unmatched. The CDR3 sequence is CASSPWPVQGAYF. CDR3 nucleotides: TGTGCCAGCTCACCATGGCCGGTACAGGGGGCCTACTTC.

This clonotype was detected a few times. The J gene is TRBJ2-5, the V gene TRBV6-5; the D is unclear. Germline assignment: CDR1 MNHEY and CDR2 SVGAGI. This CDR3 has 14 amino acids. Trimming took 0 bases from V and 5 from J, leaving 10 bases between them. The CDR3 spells CASSYSTASETQYF. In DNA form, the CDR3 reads TGTGCCAGCAGTTACTCAACCGCCTCCGAGACCCAGTACTTC.

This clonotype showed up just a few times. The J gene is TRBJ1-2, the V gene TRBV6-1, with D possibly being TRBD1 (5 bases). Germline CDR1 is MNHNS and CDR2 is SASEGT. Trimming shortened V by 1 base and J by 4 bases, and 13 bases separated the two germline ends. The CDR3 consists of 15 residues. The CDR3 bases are TGTGCCAGCAGTGAAGGCGTACAGGACCTCTATGGCTACACCTTC. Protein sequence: CASSEGVQDLYGYTF.

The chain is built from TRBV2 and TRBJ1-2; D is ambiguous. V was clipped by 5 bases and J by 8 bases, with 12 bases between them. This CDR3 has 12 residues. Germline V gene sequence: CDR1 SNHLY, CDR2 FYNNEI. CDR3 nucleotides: TGTGCCAGCAGTCCCCTCGTACTGGGCTACACCTTC. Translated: CASSPLVLGYTF.

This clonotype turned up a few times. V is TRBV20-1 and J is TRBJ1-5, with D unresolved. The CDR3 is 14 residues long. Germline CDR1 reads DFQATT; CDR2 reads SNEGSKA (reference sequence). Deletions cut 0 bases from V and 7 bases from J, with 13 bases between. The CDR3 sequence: CSARDLRSGQPQHF. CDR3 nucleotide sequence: TGCAGTGCTAGAGATCTGAGGAGTGGACAGCCCCAGCATTTT.

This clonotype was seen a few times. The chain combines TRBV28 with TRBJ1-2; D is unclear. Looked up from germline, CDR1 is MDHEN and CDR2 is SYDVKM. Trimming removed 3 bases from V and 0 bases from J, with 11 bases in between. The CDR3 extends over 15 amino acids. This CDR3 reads CASSFGGTPNYGYTF. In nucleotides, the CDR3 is TGTGCCAGCAGTTTTGGAGGAACCCCTAACTATGGCTACACCTTC.

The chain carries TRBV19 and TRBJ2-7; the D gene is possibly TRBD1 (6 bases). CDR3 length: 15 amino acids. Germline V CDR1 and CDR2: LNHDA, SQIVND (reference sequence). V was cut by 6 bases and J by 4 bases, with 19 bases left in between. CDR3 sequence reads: CASRGTRDKHYEQYF. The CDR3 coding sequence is TGTGCCAGTAGGGGGACCAGGGACAAACATTACGAGCAGTACTTC.

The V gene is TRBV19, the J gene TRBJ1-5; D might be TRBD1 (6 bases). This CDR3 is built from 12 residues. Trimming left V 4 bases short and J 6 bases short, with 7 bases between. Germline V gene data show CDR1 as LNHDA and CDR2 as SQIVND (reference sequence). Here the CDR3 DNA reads TGTGCCAGTAGTAGGACAGTTCAGCCCCAGCATTTT. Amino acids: CASSRTVQPQHF. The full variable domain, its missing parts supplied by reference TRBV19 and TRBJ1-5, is DGGITQSPKYLFRKEGQNVTLSCEQNLNHDAMYWYRQDPGQGLRLIYYSQIVNDFQKGDIAEGYSVSREKKESFPLTVTSAQKNPTAFYLCASSRTVQPQHFGDGTRLSIL.

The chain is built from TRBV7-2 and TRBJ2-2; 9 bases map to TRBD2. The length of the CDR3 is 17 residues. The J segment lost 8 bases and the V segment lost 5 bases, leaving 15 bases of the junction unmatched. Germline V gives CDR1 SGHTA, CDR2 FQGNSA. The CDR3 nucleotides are TGTGCCAGCAGCCCACGGCTGGCGGGAGGGCCGAAAGGGGAGCTGTTTTTT. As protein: CASSPRLAGGPKGELFF.

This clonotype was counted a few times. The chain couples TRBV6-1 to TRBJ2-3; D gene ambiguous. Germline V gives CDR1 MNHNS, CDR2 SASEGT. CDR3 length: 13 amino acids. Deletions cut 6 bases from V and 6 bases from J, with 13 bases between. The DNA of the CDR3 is TGTGCCAGCAGGATTGGCCAGACGGATACGCAGTATTTT. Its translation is CASRIGQTDTQYF.

The CDR3 sequence: CASSLLARRNTEAFF. In DNA form, the CDR3 reads TGTGCCAGCAGCTTATTGGCCAGACGAAACACTGAAGCTTTCTTT. The chain uses TRBV7-8 and TRBJ1-1; D call uncertain. V gave up 2 bases and J gave up 2 bases, with 12 bases separating them. Germline CDR1 is SGHVS and CDR2 is FQNEAQ. The CDR3 totals 15 residues.

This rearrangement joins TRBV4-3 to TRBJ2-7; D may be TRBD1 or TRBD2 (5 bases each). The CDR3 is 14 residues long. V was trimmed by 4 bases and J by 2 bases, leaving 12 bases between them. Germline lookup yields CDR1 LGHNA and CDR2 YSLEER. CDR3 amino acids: CASSPGTVAYEQYF. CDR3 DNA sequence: TGCGCCAGCAGCCCCGGGACGGTGGCCTACGAGCAGTACTTC.

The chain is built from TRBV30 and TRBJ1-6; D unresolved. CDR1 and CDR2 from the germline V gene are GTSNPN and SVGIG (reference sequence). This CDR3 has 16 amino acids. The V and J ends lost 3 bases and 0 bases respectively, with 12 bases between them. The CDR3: CAWSPPRSSYNSPLHF. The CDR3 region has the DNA TGTGCCTGGAGCCCTCCTAGGAGCTCCTATAATTCACCCCTCCACTTT.

CDR3 DNA sequence: TGTGCCAGCAGTTACTCGGGGGCAGCCCCGGAATACGAGCAGTACTTC. Residues: CASSYSGAAPEYEQYF. This chain joins TRBV6-5 and TRBJ2-7, with TRBD1 as a possible D gene (6 bases). The CDR3 extends over 16 amino acids. Germline CDR1 MNHEY, CDR2 SVGAGI. The V end was cut by 0 bases, the J end by 4 bases, with 16 bases between.

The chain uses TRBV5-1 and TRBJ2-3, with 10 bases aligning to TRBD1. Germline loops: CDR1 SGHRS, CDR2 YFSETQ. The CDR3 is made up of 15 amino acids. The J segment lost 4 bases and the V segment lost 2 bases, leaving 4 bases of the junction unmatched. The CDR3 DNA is TGCGCCAGCAGCTTCGGGACAGGGGTGGCAGATACGCAGTATTTT. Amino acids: CASSFGTGVADTQYF.

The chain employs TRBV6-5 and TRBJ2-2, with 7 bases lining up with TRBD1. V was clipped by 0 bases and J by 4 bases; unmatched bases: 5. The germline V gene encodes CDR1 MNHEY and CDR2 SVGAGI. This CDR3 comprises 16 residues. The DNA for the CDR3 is TGTGCCAGCAGTTACTCCATGGCAGGGGGCACCGGGGAGCTGTTTTTT. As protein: CASSYSMAGGTGELFF.